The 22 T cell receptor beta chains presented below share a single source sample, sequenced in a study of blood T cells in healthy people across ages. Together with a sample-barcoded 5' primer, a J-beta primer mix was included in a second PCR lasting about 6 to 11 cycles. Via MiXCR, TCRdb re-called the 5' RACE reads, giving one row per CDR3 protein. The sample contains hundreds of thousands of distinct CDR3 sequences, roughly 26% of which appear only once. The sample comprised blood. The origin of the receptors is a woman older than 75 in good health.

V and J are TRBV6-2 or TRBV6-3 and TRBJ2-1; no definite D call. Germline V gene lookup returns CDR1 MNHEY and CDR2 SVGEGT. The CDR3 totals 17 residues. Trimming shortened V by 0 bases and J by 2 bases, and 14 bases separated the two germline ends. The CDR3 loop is CASSYSSNGRTYNEQFF. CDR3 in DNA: TGTGCCAGCAGTTACTCTTCAAACGGGCGGACCTACAATGAGCAGTTCTTC.

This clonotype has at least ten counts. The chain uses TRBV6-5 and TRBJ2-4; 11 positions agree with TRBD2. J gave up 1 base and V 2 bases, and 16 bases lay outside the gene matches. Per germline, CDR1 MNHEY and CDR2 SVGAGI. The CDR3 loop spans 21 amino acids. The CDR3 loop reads CASSYQLGVAGGKGAKNIQYF. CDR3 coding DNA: TGTGCCAGCAGTTACCAGCTCGGGGTAGCGGGGGGGAAAGGGGCCAAAAACATTCAGTACTTC.

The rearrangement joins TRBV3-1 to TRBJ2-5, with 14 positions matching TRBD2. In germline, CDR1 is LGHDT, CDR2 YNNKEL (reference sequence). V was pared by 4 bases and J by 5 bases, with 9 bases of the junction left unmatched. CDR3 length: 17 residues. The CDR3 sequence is CASSRPGLAGVGETQYF. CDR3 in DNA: TGTGCCAGCAGCCGACCGGGACTAGCGGGGGTGGGGGAGACCCAGTACTTC.

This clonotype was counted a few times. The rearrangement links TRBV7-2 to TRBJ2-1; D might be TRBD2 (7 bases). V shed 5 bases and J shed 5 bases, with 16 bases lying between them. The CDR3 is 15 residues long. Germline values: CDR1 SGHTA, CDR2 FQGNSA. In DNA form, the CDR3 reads TGTGCCAGCAGCCCACCTGGGGGGGCCCACAATGAGCAGTTCTTC. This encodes CASSPPGGAHNEQFF.

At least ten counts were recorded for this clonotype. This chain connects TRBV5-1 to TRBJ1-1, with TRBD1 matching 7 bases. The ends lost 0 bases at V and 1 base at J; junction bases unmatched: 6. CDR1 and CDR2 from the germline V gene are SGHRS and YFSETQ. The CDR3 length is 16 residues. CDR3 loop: CASSLVTGTANTEAFF. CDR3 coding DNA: TGCGCCAGCAGCTTGGTTACCGGGACAGCGAACACTGAAGCTTTCTTT.

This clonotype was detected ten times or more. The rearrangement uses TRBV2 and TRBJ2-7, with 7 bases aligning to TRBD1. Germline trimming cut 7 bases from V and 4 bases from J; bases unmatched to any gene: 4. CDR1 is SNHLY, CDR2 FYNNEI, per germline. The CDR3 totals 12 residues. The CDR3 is CASNTGAYEQYF. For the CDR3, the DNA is TGTGCCAGCAATACAGGGGCATACGAGCAGTACTTC.

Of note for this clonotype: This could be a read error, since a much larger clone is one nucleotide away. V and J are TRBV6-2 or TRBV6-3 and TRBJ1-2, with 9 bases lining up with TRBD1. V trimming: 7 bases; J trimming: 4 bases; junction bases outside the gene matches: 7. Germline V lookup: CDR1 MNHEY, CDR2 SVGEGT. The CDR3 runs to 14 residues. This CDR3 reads CASKRDREGYGYTF. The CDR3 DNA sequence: TGTGCCAGCAAAAGGGACAGGGAGGGCTATGGCTACACCTTC.

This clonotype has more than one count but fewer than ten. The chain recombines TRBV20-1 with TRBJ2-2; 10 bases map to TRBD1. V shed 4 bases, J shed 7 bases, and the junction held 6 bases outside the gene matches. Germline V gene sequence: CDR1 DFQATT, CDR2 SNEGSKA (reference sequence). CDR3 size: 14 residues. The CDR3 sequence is CSAKPGQGIGELFF. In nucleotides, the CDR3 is TGCAGTGCTAAACCGGGACAGGGGATCGGGGAGCTGTTTTTT.

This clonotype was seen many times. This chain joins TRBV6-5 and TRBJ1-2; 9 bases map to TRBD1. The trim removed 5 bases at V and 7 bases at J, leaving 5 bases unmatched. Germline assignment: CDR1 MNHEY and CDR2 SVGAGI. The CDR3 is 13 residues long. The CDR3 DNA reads TGTGCCAGCAGTACACAGGGGGCGAGTGGCTACACCTTC. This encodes CASSTQGASGYTF.

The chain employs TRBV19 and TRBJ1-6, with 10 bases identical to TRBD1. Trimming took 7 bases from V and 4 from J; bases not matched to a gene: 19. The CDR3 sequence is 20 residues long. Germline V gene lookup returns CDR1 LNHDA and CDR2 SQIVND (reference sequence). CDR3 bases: TGTGCCAGTACTCCCAAGCCTCGGGGGACAGGGGTGCTTTATAATTCACCCCTCCACTTT. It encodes CASTPKPRGTGVLYNSPLHF.

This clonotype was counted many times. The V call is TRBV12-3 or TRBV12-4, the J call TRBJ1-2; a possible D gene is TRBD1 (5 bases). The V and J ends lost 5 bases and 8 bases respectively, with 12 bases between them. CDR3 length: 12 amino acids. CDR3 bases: TGTGCCAGCAGTGCCTCAGGGAAAGGCTACACCTTC. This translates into CASSASGKGYTF.

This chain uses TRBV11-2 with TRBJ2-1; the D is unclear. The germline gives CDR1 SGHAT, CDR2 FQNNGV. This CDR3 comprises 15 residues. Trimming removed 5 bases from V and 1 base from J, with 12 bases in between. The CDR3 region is CASSPTSLSYNEQFF. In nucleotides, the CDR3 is TGTGCCAGCAGCCCTACAAGCCTTTCCTACAATGAGCAGTTCTTC.

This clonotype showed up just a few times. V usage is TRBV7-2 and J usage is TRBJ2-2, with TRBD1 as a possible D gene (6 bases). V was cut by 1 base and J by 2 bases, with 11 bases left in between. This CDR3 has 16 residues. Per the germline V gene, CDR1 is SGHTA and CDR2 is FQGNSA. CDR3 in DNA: TGTGCCAGCAGCTTAGACGCCAGGGGAAACACCGGGGAGCTGTTTTTT. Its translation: CASSLDARGNTGELFF.

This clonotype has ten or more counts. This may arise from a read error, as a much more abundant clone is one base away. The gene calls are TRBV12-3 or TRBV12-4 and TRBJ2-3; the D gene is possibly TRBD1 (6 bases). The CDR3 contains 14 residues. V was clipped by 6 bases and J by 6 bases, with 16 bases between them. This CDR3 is CASRDSPAGDTQYF. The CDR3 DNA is TGTGCCAGCAGGGACAGCCCCGCGGGCGATACGCAGTATTTT.

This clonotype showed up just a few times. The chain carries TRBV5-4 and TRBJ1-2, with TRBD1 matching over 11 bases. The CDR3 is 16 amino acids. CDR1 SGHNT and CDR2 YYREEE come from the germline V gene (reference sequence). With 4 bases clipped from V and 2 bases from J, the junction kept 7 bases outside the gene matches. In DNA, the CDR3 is TGTGCCAGCAGCACCGGACAGGGGGCAATGAACTATGGCTACACCTTC. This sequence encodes CASSTGQGAMNYGYTF.

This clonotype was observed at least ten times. For the CDR3, the DNA is TGCGCCAGCAGCCTCGCCCGGGACAGGGTAGAGACCCAGTACTTC. Protein: CASSLARDRVETQYF. The chain is built from TRBV4-3 and TRBJ2-5; 9 nucleotides align to TRBD1. The junction had 7 bases not matched to a gene; V was cut back by 4 bases and J by 4 bases. Germline CDR1 is LGHNA and CDR2 is YSLEER. The CDR3 totals 15 residues.

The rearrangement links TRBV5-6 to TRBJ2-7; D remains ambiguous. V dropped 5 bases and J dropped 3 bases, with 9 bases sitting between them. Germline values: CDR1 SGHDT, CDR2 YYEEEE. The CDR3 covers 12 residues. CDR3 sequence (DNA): TGTGCCAGCAGTAGGTACAGCTACGAGCAGTACTTC. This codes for CASSRYSYEQYF.

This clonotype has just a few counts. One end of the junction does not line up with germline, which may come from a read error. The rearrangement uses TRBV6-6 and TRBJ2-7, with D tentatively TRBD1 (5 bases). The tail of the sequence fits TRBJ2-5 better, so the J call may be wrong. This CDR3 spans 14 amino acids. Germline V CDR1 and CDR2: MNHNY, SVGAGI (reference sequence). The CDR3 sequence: CASSYVSGQGTQYF. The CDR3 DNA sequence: TGTGCCAGCAGTTACGTGTCAGGACAAGGGACCCAGTACTTC.

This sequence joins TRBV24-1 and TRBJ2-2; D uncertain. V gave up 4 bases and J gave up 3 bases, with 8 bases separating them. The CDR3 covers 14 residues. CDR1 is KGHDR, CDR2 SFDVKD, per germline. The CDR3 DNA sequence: TGTGCCACCAGTGAAGGCGTTTACACCGGGGAGCTGTTTTTT. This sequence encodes CATSEGVYTGELFF.

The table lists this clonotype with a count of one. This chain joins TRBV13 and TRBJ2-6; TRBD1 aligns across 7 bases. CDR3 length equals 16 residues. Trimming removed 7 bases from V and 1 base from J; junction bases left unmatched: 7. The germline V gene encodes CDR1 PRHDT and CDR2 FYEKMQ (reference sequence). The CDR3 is CASNQGVISGANVLTF. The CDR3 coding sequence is TGTGCCAGCAACCAGGGGGTTATATCTGGGGCCAACGTCCTGACTTTC.

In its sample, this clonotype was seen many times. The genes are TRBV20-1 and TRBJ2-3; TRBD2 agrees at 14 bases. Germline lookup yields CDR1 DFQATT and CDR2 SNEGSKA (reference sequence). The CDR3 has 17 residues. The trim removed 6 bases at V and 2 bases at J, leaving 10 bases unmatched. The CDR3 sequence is CSAGPGLAGGFTDTQYF. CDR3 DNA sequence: TGCAGTGCCGGCCCCGGACTAGCGGGGGGTTTCACAGATACGCAGTATTTT.

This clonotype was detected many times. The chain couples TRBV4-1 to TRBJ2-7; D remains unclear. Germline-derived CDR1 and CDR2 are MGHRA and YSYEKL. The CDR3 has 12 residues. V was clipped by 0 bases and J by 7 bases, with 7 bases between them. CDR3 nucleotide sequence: TGCGCCAGCAGCCAAGAAATGGTGGAGCAGTACTTC. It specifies CASSQEMVEQYF.